This T cell receptor (beta chain) derives from a study of regulatory T cells in long-lasting Graves disease. On the study more broadly: Persistent Graves' disease required over 5 years of antithyroid drugs and positive TSH receptor antibodies.

Libraries of TCR beta came from iRepertoire HTBI primers plus Arm-PCR of CDR3 regions. In TCRdb, the multiplex PCR reads were re-called with MiXCR into one record per CDR3 protein. The sample lists around 400,000 distinct CDR3 sequences, 23% occurring once. The CDR3 loop spans 11 amino acids. With 5 bases removed from V and 8 bases from J, the gap between germline ends came to 10 bases. Looked up from germline, CDR1 is SGHTA and CDR2 is FQGNSA. Time point denoted: persistent/refractory GD, antithyroid drugs over 5 years with positive TRAb. PBMC RNA was the source of the TCR library. V and J are TRBV7-2 and TRBJ2-7; D possibly matches TRBD1 or TRBD2 (5 bases each). The receptor was isolated from a female donor with Graves disease. This specimen consisted of peripheral blood mononuclear cells (PBMCs), obtained when the disease was refractory, from a patient treated with antithyroid drugs. The CDR3 DNA is TGTGCCAGCAGCGCCCGGGGCCAGCAGTACTTC. Amino acids: CASSARGQQYF.